This T cell receptor (beta chain) was profiled in a study of cytomegalovirus exposure and HLA in healthy donors. Some clones are missing from TCRdb's copy, which holds only in-frame ones; the method was immunoSEQ multiplex PCR. Of roughly 250,000 clones listed, approximately 86% are singletons. The CDR3 is made up of 12 amino acids. CDR1 and CDR2 (germline): GTSNPN, SVGIG (reference sequence). Deletions cut 3 bases from V and 0 bases from J, with 6 bases between. The clonotype comes from a woman aged 25 to 39 in good health and CMV-seropositive. The sequencing sample was made of PBMCs. The chain joins TRBV30 to TRBJ2-7; tentative D call: TRBD2 (5 bases). The CDR3 DNA follows: TGTGCCTGGAGCCGGGGCTCCTACGAGCAGTACTTC. Translating it yields CAWSRGSYEQYF.